Reported below is one T cell receptor (beta chain). TCRdb reprocessed the 5' RACE reads with MiXCR, giving one entry per CDR3 protein. The profile shows 50,000 to 80,000 distinct CDR3 sequences, 20% to 25% of them singletons. The sample comprised memory CD4+ T cells sorted from a lymph node. Subset defined: memory CD4+ T cells, CD4+CD45RO+CD25-. The source is a female donor with breast cancer.

The CDR3 sequence is CASSLIDRGGEAFF. Written as DNA, the CDR3 is TGTGCCAGCAGCTTAATCGACAGGGGTGGTGAAGCTTTCTTT. This rearrangement joins TRBV7-9 to TRBJ1-1; 8 nucleotides agree with TRBD1. Germline loops: CDR1 SEHNR, CDR2 FQNEAQ (reference sequence). CDR3 length: 14 amino acids. J lost 7 bases, V lost 2 bases, and 6 bases had no gene match.